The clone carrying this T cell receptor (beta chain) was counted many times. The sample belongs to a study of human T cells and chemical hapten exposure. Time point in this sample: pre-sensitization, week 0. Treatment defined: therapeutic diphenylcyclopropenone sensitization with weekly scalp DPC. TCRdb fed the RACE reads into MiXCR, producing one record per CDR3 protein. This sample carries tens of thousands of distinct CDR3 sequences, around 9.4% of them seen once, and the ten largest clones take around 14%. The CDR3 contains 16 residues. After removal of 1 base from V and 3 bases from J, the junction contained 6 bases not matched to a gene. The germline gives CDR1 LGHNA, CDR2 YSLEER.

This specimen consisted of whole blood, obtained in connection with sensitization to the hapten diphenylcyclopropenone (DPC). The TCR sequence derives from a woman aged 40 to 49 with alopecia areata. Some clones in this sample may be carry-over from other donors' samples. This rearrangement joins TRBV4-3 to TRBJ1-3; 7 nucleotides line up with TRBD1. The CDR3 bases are TGCGCCAGCAGCCAAGCGAAAGGGGGCTTTGGAAACACCATATATTTT. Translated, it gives CASSQAKGGFGNTIYF.